This TCR beta chain was sequenced in a study of blood T cell repertoires in COVID-19. About the research overall: Samples taken during acute and convalescent COVID-19 were collected in the United States, Italy and Spain. PBMCs, B-cell-depleted T cells, or T cells provided the cDNA or gDNA that made up the material.

The trim removed 4 bases at V and 0 bases at J, leaving 9 bases unmatched. In germline, CDR1 is LNHDA, CDR2 SQIVND (reference sequence). The CDR3 is made up of 16 amino acids. In the authors' workflow: Scientists estimated how many nucleated cells there were by amplifying reference gene primers. Sequenced by immunoSEQ multiplex PCR; TCRdb stores in-frame clones only, minus some. Clonal size and the V and J genes are those of that table, whereas D and trimming came from the DNA. The table has roughly 180,000 clones, about nine tenths seen once. This receptor was identified in a woman aged 25 to 39 who had recovered from COVID-19. Sequencing was carried out using PBMCs or T cells enriched from blood (not recorded which). The J gene is TRBJ2-7, the V gene TRBV19; TRBD2 matches at 7 bases. CDR3 sequence: CASSTGLAESSYEQYF. CDR3 sequence (DNA): TGTGCCAGTAGTACGGGGCTAGCGGAAAGCTCCTACGAGCAGTACTTC.